The entry below gives a single T cell receptor beta chain sequence along with its context. Sequencing used immunoSEQ multiplex PCR; TCRdb keeps in-frame clones, though not all of them. The data show roughly 110,000 clones, with 65% to 80% seen just once and approximately 4.7% held by the top ten. This entry belongs to a study of PD-1 blockade in mismatch repair-deficient tumors. The length of the CDR3 is 16 residues. Material: peripheral blood, obtained just over 59 weeks after starting pembrolizumab. This receptor was obtained from an adult with mismatch repair-deficient cancer. This sequence joins TRBV12-2 and TRBJ1-2. TRBV12-2 is listed as a pseudogene. CDR3 residues: CASRLAWGGTVDGYTF. DNA of the CDR3: TGTGCAAGTCGCTTAGCGTGGGGTGGGACTGTGGATGGCTACACCTTC.